One sample yielded the 19 T cell receptor beta chains listed below, sequenced in a study of OX40 agonist ivuxolimab in advanced cancers. Sequenced by immunoSEQ multiplex PCR; TCRdb stores in-frame clones only, minus some. The data contain 55,000 to 75,000 clones, approximately 90% of them seen just once; the ten biggest clones take up approximately 1.1%. Sequencing used CD4+ or CD8+ T cells sorted from blood, obtained in a trial of the OX40 agonist ivuxolimab. The receptors here all came from an adult with an advanced solid tumor such as melanoma, head and neck, liver or kidney cancer.

The chain uses TRBV5-1 and TRBJ2-1, with unresolved D. CDR3 length: 13 residues. Per the germline V gene, CDR1 is SGHRS and CDR2 is YFSETQ. The V gene lost 5 bases and the J gene lost 1 base, with 7 bases spanning the gap. DNA of the CDR3: TGCGCCAGCAGGCAGGAGTCCTACAATGAGCAGTTCTTC. Amino acid sequence: CASRQESYNEQFF.

The chain carries TRBV28 and TRBJ2-6; no reliable D call. The CDR3 has 13 amino acids. Germline CDR1 is MDHEN and CDR2 is SYDVKM. The V end lost 3 bases, the J end lost 4 bases, and 4 bases lay between the germline ends. The CDR3 is CASSFAGANVLTF. CDR3 nucleotides: TGTGCCAGCAGTTTCGCGGGGGCCAACGTCCTGACTTTC.

V gene TRBV25-1 combines with J gene TRBJ2-5; 7 nucleotides align to TRBD2. This CDR3 is built from 13 residues. J was trimmed by 5 bases and V by 7 bases; bases with no gene match: 7. Germline V gene sequence: CDR1 MGHDK, CDR2 SYGVNS. CDR3: CASNYPGGETQYF. DNA of the CDR3: TGTGCCAGCAACTACCCCGGGGGGGAGACCCAGTACTTC. Variable domain in full (rest from reference TRBV25-1 and TRBJ2-5): EADIYQTPRYLVIGTGKKITLECSQTMGHDKMYWYQQDPGMELHLIHYSYGVNSTEKGDLSSESTVSRIRTEHFPLTLESARPSHTSQYLCASNYPGGETQYFGPGTRLLVL.

The rearrangement joins TRBV11-3 to TRBJ2-2; D remains unclear. This CDR3 spans 17 amino acids. Germline V gives CDR1 SGHNT, CDR2 YENEEA. V lost 1 base and J lost 2, with 14 bases in between. The CDR3 sequence: CASSLGAGIENTGELFF. The CDR3 DNA reads as TGTGCCAGCAGCTTAGGTGCCGGAATCGAAAACACCGGGGAGCTGTTTTTT.

The chain combines TRBV6-5 with TRBJ2-1; D uncertain. Germline V gives CDR1 MNHEY, CDR2 SVGAGI. Trimming cost V 6 bases and J 10 bases, with 10 bases left between them. This CDR3 contains 11 residues. The CDR3 bases are TGTGCCAGCAGATTGAAGTACGAGCAGTTCTTC. The encoded protein is CASRLKYEQFF.

The genes are TRBV6-6 and TRBJ1-2, with D tentatively TRBD1 (5 bases). Germline V gene lookup returns CDR1 MNHNY and CDR2 SVGAGI (reference sequence). V lost 8 bases, J lost 1 base, and 14 bases lay in between. This CDR3 has 14 amino acids. For the CDR3, the DNA is TGTGCCAGCGGCAGGGACGGCGTTAACTATGGCTACACCTTC. Amino acid sequence: CASGRDGVNYGYTF.

V and J are TRBV7-2 and TRBJ1-5; no clear D. Germline-derived CDR1 and CDR2 are SGHTA and FQGNSA. This CDR3 comprises 12 residues. V dropped 1 base and J dropped 11 bases, with 9 bases sitting between them. CDR3 sequence reads: CASSLDVGAQHF. As DNA, the CDR3 is TGTGCCAGCAGCTTAGATGTTGGGGCCCAGCATTTT.

This chain connects TRBV10-3 to TRBJ2-7, with TRBD2 as a possible D gene (9 bases). The V gene lost 6 bases and the J gene lost 4 bases, with 19 bases spanning the gap. From germline, CDR1 is ENHRY and CDR2 SYGVKD. The CDR3 has 15 residues. Here the CDR3 DNA reads TGTGCCATCAGCGGACAGGGTAGCGGGAGTTACGAGCAGTACTTC. This sequence encodes CAISGQGSGSYEQYF.

The CDR3 nucleotides read TGTGCCAGTAGTCCACGGGACAGGACTGAAGCTTTCTTT. It is translated as CASSPRDRTEAFF. The chain uses TRBV19 and TRBJ1-1; TRBD1 matches at 8 bases. Germline values: CDR1 LNHDA, CDR2 SQIVND (reference sequence). V lost 5 bases, J lost 5 bases, and 4 bases stayed unmatched. The length of the CDR3 is 13 residues.

The chain recombines TRBV5-4 with TRBJ2-7; D is undetermined. This CDR3 is built from 13 residues. Germline CDR1 and CDR2: SGHNT and YYREEE (reference sequence). Trimming cost V 0 bases and J 2 bases, with 6 bases left between them. CDR3 bases: TGTGCCAGCAGCTTGGGACCCACCTACGAGCAGTACTTC. Translating gives CASSLGPTYEQYF.

The V call is TRBV19, the J call TRBJ2-7; no definite D call. The CDR3 loop spans 17 amino acids. Trimming pared 4 bases from V and 0 bases from J, leaving 19 bases between. From germline, CDR1 is LNHDA and CDR2 SQIVND (reference sequence). Here the CDR3 DNA reads TGTGCCAGTAGTACCAACCGACGGATGATGAGCTCCTACGAGCAGTACTTC. It is translated as CASSTNRRMMSSYEQYF.

This clone is a singleton in its sample. V is TRBV10-3 and J is TRBJ2-1; 12 nucleotides match TRBD2. The ends lost 7 bases at V and 4 bases at J; junction bases unmatched: 8. The germline V gene has CDR1 ENHRY and CDR2 SYGVKD. This CDR3 contains 16 residues. DNA for the CDR3: TGTGCCATCAAGGCTAGCGGGAGGGATTTATACAATGAGCAGTTCTTC. It is translated as CAIKASGRDLYNEQFF.

J is TRBJ1-4 and V is TRBV29-1; 9 positions match TRBD1. The CDR3 is 14 amino acids. The J segment lost 8 bases and the V segment lost 7 bases, leaving 11 bases of the junction unmatched. Germline V gene sequence: CDR1 SQVTM, CDR2 ANQGSEA. The CDR3 nucleotides read TGCAGCGCGTCCCTACAGGGGGCTAGGGAAAAACTGTTTTTT. Translation: CSASLQGAREKLFF.

As DNA, the CDR3 is TGTGCCAGCAGCTTGGGAGGACAGGGGGCGGGCGAGCAGTACTTC. Translated: CASSLGGQGAGEQYF. V is TRBV5-4 and J is TRBJ2-7; 11 bases match TRBD1. CDR1 and CDR2 (germline): SGHNT, YYREEE (reference sequence). This CDR3 is 15 amino acids long. V was pared by 0 bases and J by 6 bases, with 5 bases of the junction left unmatched.

This clone came up a few times. The V gene is TRBV5-1, the J gene TRBJ2-5; D remains unclear. The ends were cut back, 1 base at V and 1 base at J, with 11 bases in the middle. The CDR3 runs to 15 residues. Germline CDR1 reads SGHRS; CDR2 reads YFSETQ. The CDR3 bases are TGCGCCAGCAGCTTGTTTGGGCAGGCCCAAGAGACCCAGTACTTC. Translated: CASSLFGQAQETQYF.

This chain joins TRBV27 and TRBJ1-5; TRBD1 aligns across 10 bases. CDR1 is MNHEY, CDR2 SMNVEV, per germline (reference sequence). The CDR3 consists of 17 residues. The junction had 14 bases not matched to a gene; V was cut back by 8 bases and J by 4 bases. The CDR3 DNA sequence: TGTGCCAGCGTAAAAATCCGGGACAGGGGTCAGAATCAGCCCCAGCATTTT. Translating it yields CASVKIRDRGQNQPQHF.

The chain combines TRBV18 with TRBJ2-1, with 9 bases fitting TRBD2. The V gene's germline CDR1 is KGHSH and CDR2 LQKENI. The CDR3 runs to 16 residues. Trimming cost V 3 bases and J 5 bases; bases outside gene matches: 8. The CDR3 here is CASSPSVSGSHNEQFF. The CDR3 DNA sequence: TGTGCCAGCTCACCGTCGGTTAGCGGGAGCCACAATGAGCAGTTCTTC.

The rearrangement joins TRBV28 to TRBJ2-7; the match to TRBD1 covers 8 bases. This CDR3 is built from 13 residues. Germline V gives CDR1 MDHEN, CDR2 SYDVKM. Trimming at V came to 5 bases and at J to 3 bases, leaving 3 bases not matched to a gene. This chain's CDR3 is CASSQDRVYEQYF. The DNA for the CDR3 is TGTGCCAGCAGTCAGGACAGGGTCTACGAGCAGTACTTC.

The chain couples TRBV9 to TRBJ2-7; D is perhaps TRBD2 (6 bases). V lost 0 bases to trimming and J lost 9 bases, with 22 bases between them. The CDR3 sequence is 16 residues long. Germline-derived CDR1 and CDR2 are SGDLS and YYNGEE. CDR3 residues: CASSVDPEGQLSGQYF. CDR3 coding DNA: TGTGCCAGCAGCGTAGATCCGGAGGGCCAGCTTTCGGGGCAGTACTTC. Complete variable domain (other parts from reference TRBV9 and TRBJ2-7): DSGVTQTPKHLITATGQRVTLRCSPRSGDLSVYWYQQSLDQGLQFLIQYYNGEERAKGNILERFSAQQFPDLHSELNLSSLELGDSALYFCASSVDPEGQLSGQYFGPGTRLTVT.